In its sample, the clone carrying this T cell receptor (beta chain) was seen once. What it binds is unknown. The sample belongs to a study of shared clonotypes between healthy human individuals. Overall study findings and caveats: Estimated richness was generally greater in naive than memory subsets. Rarefaction analysis demonstrated incomplete sorted-subset sequencing notwithstanding large depth.

Trimming cost V 6 bases and J 14 bases, with 26 bases left between them. The CDR3 spans 15 residues. Germline lookup yields CDR1 MDHEN and CDR2 SYDVKM. CD45RA+ naive and CD45RA-negative memory subsets were separated from CD4+ cells. Assay: immunoSEQ multiplex PCR; the TCRdb copy retains only in-frame clones and omits some. The sample has some 2 million clones, around 95% seen once. This rearrangement joins TRBV28 to TRBJ1-5; possible D gene TRBD1, 6 bases. This TCR derives from a man aged 18 to 35 in good health. Sequences were obtained from naive CD4+ T cells sorted from blood. As to subset: CD45RA+ positively selected. DNA for the CDR3: TGTGCCAGCAGGCCTGACAGGTCTCTGATCAGCCCCGAGCATTTT. Translation gives CASRPDRSLISPEHF.